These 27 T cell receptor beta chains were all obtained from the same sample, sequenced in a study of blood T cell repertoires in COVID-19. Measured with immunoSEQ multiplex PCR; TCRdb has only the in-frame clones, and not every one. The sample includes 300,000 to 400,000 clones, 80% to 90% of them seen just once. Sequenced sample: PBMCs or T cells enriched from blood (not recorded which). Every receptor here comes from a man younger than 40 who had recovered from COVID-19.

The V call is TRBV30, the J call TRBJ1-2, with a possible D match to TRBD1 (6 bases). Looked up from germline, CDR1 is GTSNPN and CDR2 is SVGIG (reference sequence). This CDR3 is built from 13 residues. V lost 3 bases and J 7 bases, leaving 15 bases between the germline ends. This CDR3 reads CAWSRGRGLGYTF. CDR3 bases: TGTGCCTGGAGCAGGGGCAGGGGCCTTGGCTACACCTTC.

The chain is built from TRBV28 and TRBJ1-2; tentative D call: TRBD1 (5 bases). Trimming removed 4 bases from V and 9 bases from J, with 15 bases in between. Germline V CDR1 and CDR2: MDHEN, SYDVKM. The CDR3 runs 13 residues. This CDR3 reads CASSSPQGGSYTF. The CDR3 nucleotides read TGTGCCAGCAGTTCCCCCCAGGGAGGGAGCTACACCTTC.

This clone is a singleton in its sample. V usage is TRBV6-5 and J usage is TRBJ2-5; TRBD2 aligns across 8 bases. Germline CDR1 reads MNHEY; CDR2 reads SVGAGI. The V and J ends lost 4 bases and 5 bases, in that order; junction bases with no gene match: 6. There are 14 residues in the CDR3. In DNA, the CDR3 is TGTGCCAGCAGTTTCACGGGGGGGGAGGAGACCCAGTACTTC. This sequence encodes CASSFTGGEETQYF.

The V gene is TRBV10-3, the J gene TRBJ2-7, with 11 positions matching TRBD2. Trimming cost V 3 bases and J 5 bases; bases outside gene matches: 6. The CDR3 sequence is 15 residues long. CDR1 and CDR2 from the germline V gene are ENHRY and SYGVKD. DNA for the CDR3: TGTGCCATCAGTGAAACTAGCGGGGGAAGTCACGAGCAGTACTTC. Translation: CAISETSGGSHEQYF.

CDR3 region: CASSYRGTDTQYF. CDR3 bases: TGTGCCAGCAGTTATCGGGGGACAGATACGCAGTATTTT. V and J are TRBV12-3 or TRBV12-4 and TRBJ2-3; weak D call: TRBD2 (6 bases). The length of the CDR3 is 13 residues. V lost 4 bases and J lost 3, with 8 bases in between.

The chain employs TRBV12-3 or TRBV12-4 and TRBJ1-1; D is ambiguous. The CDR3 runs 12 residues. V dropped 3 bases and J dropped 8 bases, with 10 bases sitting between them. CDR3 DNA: TGTGCCAGCAGTTTGGCTCTTTCGGAAGCTTTCTTT. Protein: CASSLALSEAFF.

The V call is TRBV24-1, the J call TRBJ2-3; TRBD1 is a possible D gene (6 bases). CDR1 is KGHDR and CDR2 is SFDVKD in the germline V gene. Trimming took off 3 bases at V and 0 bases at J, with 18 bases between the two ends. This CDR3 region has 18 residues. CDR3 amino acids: CATSDMQGLLGSTDTQYF. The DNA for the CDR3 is TGTGCCACCAGTGATATGCAGGGGCTACTCGGAAGCACAGATACGCAGTATTTT.

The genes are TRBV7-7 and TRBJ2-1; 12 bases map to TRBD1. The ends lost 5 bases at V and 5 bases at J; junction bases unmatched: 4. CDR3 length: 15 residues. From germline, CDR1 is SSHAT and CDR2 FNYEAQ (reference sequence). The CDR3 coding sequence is TGTGCCAGCAGCACGGGACAGGGGGCCGACAATGAGCAGTTCTTC. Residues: CASSTGQGADNEQFF.

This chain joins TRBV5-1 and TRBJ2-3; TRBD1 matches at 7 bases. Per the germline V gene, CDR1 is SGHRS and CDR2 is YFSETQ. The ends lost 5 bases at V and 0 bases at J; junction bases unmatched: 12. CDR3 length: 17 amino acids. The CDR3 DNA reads TGCGCCAGCAGGGTTGGGGACAGATCGACTAGCACAGATACGCAGTATTTT. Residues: CASRVGDRSTSTDTQYF.

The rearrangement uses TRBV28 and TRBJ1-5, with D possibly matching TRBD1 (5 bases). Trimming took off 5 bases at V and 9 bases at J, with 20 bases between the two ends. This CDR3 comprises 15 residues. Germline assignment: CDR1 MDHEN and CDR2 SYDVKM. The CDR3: CASSLGSPGIAPQHF. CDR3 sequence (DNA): TGTGCCAGCAGTCTGGGGTCGCCAGGGATTGCGCCCCAGCATTTT.

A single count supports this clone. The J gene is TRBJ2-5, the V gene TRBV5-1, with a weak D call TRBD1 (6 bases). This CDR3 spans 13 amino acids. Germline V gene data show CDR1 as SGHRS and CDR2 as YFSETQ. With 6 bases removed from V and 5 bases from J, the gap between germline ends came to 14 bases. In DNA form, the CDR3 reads TGCGCCAGCACCTCCAGGGGTGACGAGACCCAGTACTTC. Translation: CASTSRGDETQYF.

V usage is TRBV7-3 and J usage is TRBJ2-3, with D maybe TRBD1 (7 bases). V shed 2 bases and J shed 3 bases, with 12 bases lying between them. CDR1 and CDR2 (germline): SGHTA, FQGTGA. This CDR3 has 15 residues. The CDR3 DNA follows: TGTGCCAGCAGCTTAGGAGGGGGCAATACAGATACGCAGTATTTT. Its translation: CASSLGGGNTDTQYF.

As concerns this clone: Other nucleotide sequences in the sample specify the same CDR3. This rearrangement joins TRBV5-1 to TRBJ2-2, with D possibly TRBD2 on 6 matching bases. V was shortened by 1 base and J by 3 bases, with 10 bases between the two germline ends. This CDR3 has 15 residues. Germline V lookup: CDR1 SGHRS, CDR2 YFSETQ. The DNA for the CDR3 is TGCGCCAGCAGCTTGACGGGGGTAGACACCGGGGAGCTGTTTTTT. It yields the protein CASSLTGVDTGELFF.

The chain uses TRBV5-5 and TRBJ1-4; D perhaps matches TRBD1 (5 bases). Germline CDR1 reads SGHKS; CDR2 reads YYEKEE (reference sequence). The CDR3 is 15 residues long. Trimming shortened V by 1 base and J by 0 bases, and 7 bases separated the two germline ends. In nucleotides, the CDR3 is TGTGCCAGCAGCTTGAGGGGTGCAACTAATGAAAAACTGTTTTTT. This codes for CASSLRGATNEKLFF.

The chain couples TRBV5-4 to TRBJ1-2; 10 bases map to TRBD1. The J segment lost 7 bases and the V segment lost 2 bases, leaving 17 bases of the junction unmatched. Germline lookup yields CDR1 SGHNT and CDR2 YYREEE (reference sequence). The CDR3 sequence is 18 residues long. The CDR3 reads CASSFDAFLTGGGGGYTF. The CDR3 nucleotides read TGTGCCAGCAGCTTCGATGCCTTCCTGACAGGGGGCGGCGGTGGCTACACCTTC.

The CDR3 DNA is TGCGCCAGCAGCTTGGCCCCGGGACAAGATGGAAACACCATATATTTT. This sequence encodes CASSLAPGQDGNTIYF. The chain couples TRBV5-1 to TRBJ1-3, with D maybe TRBD1 (6 bases). V gave up 0 bases and J gave up 3 bases, with 13 bases separating them. The CDR3 has 16 residues. Germline V gives CDR1 SGHRS, CDR2 YFSETQ.

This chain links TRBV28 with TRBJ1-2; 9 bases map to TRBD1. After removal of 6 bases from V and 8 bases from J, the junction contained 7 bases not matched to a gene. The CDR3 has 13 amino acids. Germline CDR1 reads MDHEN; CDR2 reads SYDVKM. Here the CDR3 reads CASRTGGLGGYTF. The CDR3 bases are TGTGCCAGCAGGACAGGGGGACTGGGAGGCTACACCTTC.

DNA of the CDR3: TGTGCCAGCAGCCTACGACAGGGCGGACCTAATGAAAAACTGTTTTTT. It encodes CASSLRQGGPNEKLFF. The rearrangement joins TRBV9 to TRBJ1-4; 7 bases agree with TRBD1. Germline V gene sequence: CDR1 SGDLS, CDR2 YYNGEE. The CDR3 consists of 16 residues. Losses at the gene ends were 4 bases for V and 3 bases for J; bases not matched to a gene: 9.

For the CDR3, the DNA is TGTGCCTGGAGTGTAATTGGGTGGGGGGACAGTAGCTCCTACAATGAGCAGTTCTTC. Translated, it gives CAWSVIGWGDSSSYNEQFF. This rearrangement joins TRBV30 to TRBJ2-1; tentatively, D is TRBD1 (7 bases). Germline V gives CDR1 GTSNPN, CDR2 SVGIG (reference sequence). The CDR3 contains 19 residues. V was clipped by 0 bases and J by 0 bases, with 21 bases between them.

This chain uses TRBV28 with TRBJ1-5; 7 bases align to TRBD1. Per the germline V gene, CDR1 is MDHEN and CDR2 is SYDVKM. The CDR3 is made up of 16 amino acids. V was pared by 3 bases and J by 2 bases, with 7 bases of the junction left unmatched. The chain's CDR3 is CASSLTGQVGNQPQHF. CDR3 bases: TGTGCCAGCAGTTTGACCGGACAGGTCGGCAATCAGCCCCAGCATTTT. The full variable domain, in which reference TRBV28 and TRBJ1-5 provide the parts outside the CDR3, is DVKVTQSSRYLVKRTGEKVFLECVQDMDHENMFWYRQDPGLGLRLIYFSYDVKMKEKGDIPEGYSVSREKKERFSLILESASTNQTSMYLCASSLTGQVGNQPQHFGDGTRLSIL.

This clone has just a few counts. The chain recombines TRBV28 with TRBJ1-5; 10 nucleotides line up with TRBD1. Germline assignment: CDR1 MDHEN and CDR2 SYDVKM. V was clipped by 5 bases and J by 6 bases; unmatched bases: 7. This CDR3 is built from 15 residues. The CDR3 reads CASSPQDRGSQPQHF. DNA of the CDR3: TGTGCCAGCAGTCCGCAGGACAGGGGGTCTCAGCCCCAGCATTTT.

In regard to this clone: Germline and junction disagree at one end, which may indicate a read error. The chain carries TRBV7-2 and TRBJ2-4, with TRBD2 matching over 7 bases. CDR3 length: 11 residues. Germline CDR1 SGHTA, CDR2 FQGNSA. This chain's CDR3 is CASSSGLEMCF. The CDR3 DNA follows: TGTGCCAGCAGCTCTGGACTAGAGATGTGCTTC.

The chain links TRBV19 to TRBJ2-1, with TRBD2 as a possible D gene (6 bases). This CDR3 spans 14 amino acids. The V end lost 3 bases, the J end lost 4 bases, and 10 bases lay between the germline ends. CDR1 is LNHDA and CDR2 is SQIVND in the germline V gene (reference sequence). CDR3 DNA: TGTGCCAGTAGTATCTCGCGGGGTTACAATGAGCAGTTCTTC. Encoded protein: CASSISRGYNEQFF.

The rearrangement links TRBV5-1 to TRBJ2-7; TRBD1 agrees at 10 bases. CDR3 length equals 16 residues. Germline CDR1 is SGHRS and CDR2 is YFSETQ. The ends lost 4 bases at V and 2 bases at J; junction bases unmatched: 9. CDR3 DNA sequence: TGCGCCAGCAGCCCAACCGGGACAGGGGCTACCTACGAGCAGTACTTC. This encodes CASSPTGTGATYEQYF.

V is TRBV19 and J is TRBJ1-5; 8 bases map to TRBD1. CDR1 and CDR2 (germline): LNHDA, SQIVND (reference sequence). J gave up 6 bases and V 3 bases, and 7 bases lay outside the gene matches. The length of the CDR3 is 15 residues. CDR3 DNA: TGTGCCAGTAGTATGGAAGACAGGGGAAGTCAGCCCCAGCATTTT. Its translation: CASSMEDRGSQPQHF.

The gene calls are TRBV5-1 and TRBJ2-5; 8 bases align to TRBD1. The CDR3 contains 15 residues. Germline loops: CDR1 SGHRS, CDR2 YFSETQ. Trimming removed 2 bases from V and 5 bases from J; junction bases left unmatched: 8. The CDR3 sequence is CASSLMTGVGETQYF. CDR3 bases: TGCGCCAGCAGCTTAATGACAGGGGTAGGGGAGACCCAGTACTTC.

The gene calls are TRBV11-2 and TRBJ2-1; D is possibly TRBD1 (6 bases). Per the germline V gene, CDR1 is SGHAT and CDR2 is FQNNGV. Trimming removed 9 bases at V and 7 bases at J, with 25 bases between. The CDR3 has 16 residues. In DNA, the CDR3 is TGTGCCAGTGAACCCTACAGGGCACCCGAGCCTAATGAGCAGTTCTTC. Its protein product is CASEPYRAPEPNEQFF.